Presented here are 21 T cell receptor beta chains from one specimen sequenced in a study of neurological immune-mediated disorders. MiXCR, run by TCRdb on the 5' RACE reads, gives a single entry per CDR3 protein. The sample records 35,000 to 50,000 distinct CDR3 sequences, about 2.3% being singletons. Sequencing input: PBMCs. These receptors were obtained from a man aged 50 to 59 with multiple sclerosis.

This chain connects TRBV9 to TRBJ1-2, with D perhaps TRBD1 (6 bases). There are 15 residues in the CDR3. Deletions cut 4 bases from V and 4 bases from J, with 17 bases between. The germline CDR1 and CDR2 sequences are SGDLS and YYNGEE. CDR3 residues: CASSPTGIASYGYTF. CDR3 coding DNA: TGTGCCAGCAGCCCCACAGGGATCGCAAGCTATGGCTACACCTTC.

This clonotype occurred many times. This chain joins TRBV24-1 and TRBJ2-1; tentatively, D is TRBD1 or TRBD2 (5 bases each). CDR3 length: 14 amino acids. Germline lookup yields CDR1 KGHDR and CDR2 SFDVKD. V was trimmed by 8 bases and J by 5 bases, leaving 15 bases between them. Here the CDR3 reads CATKGRDGDNEQFF. The CDR3 DNA is TGTGCCACCAAGGGAAGGGACGGGGACAATGAGCAGTTCTTC.

The sample holds many counts of this clonotype. One end of the junction is discordant with germline, which a read error may explain. The chain couples TRBV25-1 to TRBJ1-5, with 10 bases aligning to TRBD1. The CDR3 has 14 residues. Germline CDR1 and CDR2: MGHDK and SYGVNS. CDR3 sequence reads: CASSGQGAGQPQNF. The CDR3 nucleotides are TGTGCCAGCAGTGGACAGGGGGCAGGTCAGCCCCAGAATTTT.

This clonotype showed up many times. CDR3 nucleotide sequence: TGCGCCAGCAGCTTGGGCGGCACGCAAGAGACCCAGTACTTC. It translates to CASSLGGTQETQYF. This chain joins TRBV5-1 and TRBJ2-5, with D uncertain. The V end lost 0 bases, the J end lost 2 bases, and 8 bases lay between the germline ends. Per the germline V gene, CDR1 is SGHRS and CDR2 is YFSETQ. This CDR3 contains 14 residues.

At least ten counts were recorded for this clonotype. The gene calls are TRBV12-3 or TRBV12-4 and TRBJ1-2; tentatively, D is TRBD1 (5 bases). CDR3 length equals 13 residues. Trimming removed 7 bases from V and 5 bases from J, with 14 bases in between. CDR3 sequence (DNA): TGTGCCAGCACCCGGGACCGAGGATATGGCTACACCTTC. Amino acid sequence: CASTRDRGYGYTF.

Ten or more counts support this clonotype. The chain uses TRBV14 and TRBJ1-6; D not certain. V was trimmed by 4 bases and J by 3 bases, leaving 7 bases between them. CDR1 is SGHDN, CDR2 FVKESK, per germline. The CDR3 runs to 14 residues. The CDR3 sequence: CASSPGSYNSPLHF. The CDR3 region has the DNA TGTGCCAGCAGCCCCGGAAGCTATAATTCACCCCTCCACTTT.

This clonotype was counted ten times or more. The chain uses TRBV6-6 and TRBJ2-7; no clear D. Per germline, CDR1 MNHNY and CDR2 SVGAGI (reference sequence). Trimming stripped 2 bases from V and 4 bases from J, with 12 bases between. This CDR3 is 14 amino acids long. The CDR3 DNA follows: TGTGCCAGCAGTTACGAGGCGAGCGTTTACGAGCAGTACTTC. Amino acids: CASSYEASVYEQYF.

The table lists this clonotype with a few counts. The chain links TRBV3-1 to TRBJ1-2; D perhaps matches TRBD1 (5 bases). The CDR3 totals 14 residues. V gave up 4 bases and J gave up 3 bases, with 12 bases separating them. Germline values: CDR1 LGHDT, CDR2 YNNKEL (reference sequence). CDR3 region: CASSPSAGYYGYTF. The DNA for the CDR3 is TGTGCCAGCAGCCCCTCAGCAGGGTACTATGGCTACACCTTC.

This clonotype appeared many times. The chain has TRBV7-2 and TRBJ1-5, with TRBD1 matching 7 bases. The CDR3 covers 14 residues. Losses at the gene ends were 11 bases for V and 3 bases for J; bases not matched to a gene: 10. The germline V gene has CDR1 SGHTA and CDR2 FQGNSA. CDR3 loop: CACGGDSPNQPQHF. CDR3 sequence (DNA): TGTGCCTGCGGGGGGGACAGCCCCAATCAGCCCCAGCATTTT.

This clonotype was seen repeatedly, ten times or more. This chain joins TRBV20-1 and TRBJ1-2; unclear D gene. CDR1 DFQATT and CDR2 SNEGSKA come from the germline V gene (reference sequence). CDR3 size: 13 residues. The V gene lost 5 bases and the J gene lost 0 bases, with 10 bases spanning the gap. The DNA of the CDR3 is TGCAGTGCTTTCCGGCCAGCTAACTATGGCTACACCTTC. Amino acids: CSAFRPANYGYTF.

This clonotype is labeled medium-sized. This chain connects TRBV7-2 to TRBJ2-3, with D perhaps TRBD2 (6 bases). The CDR3 runs to 13 residues. Germline CDR1 reads SGHTA; CDR2 reads FQGNSA. Trimming took off 5 bases at V and 7 bases at J, with 13 bases between the two ends. CDR3 in amino acids: CASSPVEGNTQYF. CDR3 DNA: TGTGCCAGCAGCCCCGTGGAGGGAAATACGCAGTATTTT.

This clonotype came up many times. This chain uses TRBV10-3 with TRBJ2-6; 8 nucleotides agree with TRBD2. CDR3 length equals 17 residues. CDR1 and CDR2 from the germline V gene are ENHRY and SYGVKD. V shed 8 bases and J 1 base; nucleotides not matched to a gene: 10. CDR3 DNA sequence: TGTGCCATCTCTACGGGGCCTAGCGGGTCTGGGGCCAACGTCCTGACTTTC. Its protein product is CAISTGPSGSGANVLTF.

This clonotype appeared a few times. The rearrangement links TRBV7-2 to TRBJ2-7; TRBD2 agrees at 8 bases. J was trimmed by 2 bases and V by 4 bases; bases with no gene match: 7. Germline V gene sequence: CDR1 SGHTA, CDR2 FQGNSA. CDR3 length equals 15 residues. The CDR3, as DNA: TGTGCCAGCAGCTCTGGACTAGCTTGGGCCTACGAGCAGTACTTC. Translation: CASSSGLAWAYEQYF.

This clonotype was counted many times. A junction end diverges from the germline sequence, so it may reflect a read error. V is TRBV9 and J is TRBJ1-6; the match to TRBD1 covers 7 bases. Germline V CDR1 and CDR2: SGDLS, YYNGEE. This CDR3 region has 15 residues. The CDR3 sequence is CASSFSGTVNSPLNF. The CDR3 DNA reads as TGTGCCAGCAGCTTCTCCGGGACAGTTAATTCACCCCTCAACTTT.

This clonotype was counted many times. The gene calls are TRBV20-1 and TRBJ2-1, with 7 bases that match TRBD1. CDR3 length equals 14 residues. Per germline, CDR1 DFQATT and CDR2 SNEGSKA (reference sequence). Trimming at V came to 5 bases and at J to 5 bases, leaving 9 bases not matched to a gene. CDR3 sequence: CSALRTTGDNEQFF. In DNA, the CDR3 is TGCAGTGCTCTTCGGACAACAGGGGACAATGAGCAGTTCTTC.

This clonotype was recorded at least ten times. V usage is TRBV3-1 and J usage is TRBJ2-3; unclear D gene. The length of the CDR3 is 14 residues. Between the trimmed V and J ends, which lost 5 bases and 6 bases, there was a span of 15 bases. CDR1 is LGHDT, CDR2 YNNKEL, per germline (reference sequence). The CDR3 coding sequence is TGTGCCAGCAGCAGAGGACCGACGGGCGATACGCAGTATTTT. This encodes CASSRGPTGDTQYF.

The chain combines TRBV7-2 with TRBJ1-1; 7 bases agree with TRBD1. The V gene end was trimmed by 5 bases and the J gene end by 2 bases; junction bases not matched to a gene: 14. The CDR3 consists of 17 residues. In germline, CDR1 is SGHTA, CDR2 FQGNSA. The CDR3 protein is CASSHQLLQGTNTEAFF. Here the CDR3 DNA reads TGTGCCAGCAGCCACCAACTACTACAGGGGACAAACACTGAAGCTTTCTTT.

This clonotype was observed many times. The gene calls are TRBV5-6 and TRBJ2-3; D unresolved. The length of the CDR3 is 13 residues. Germline V gene lookup returns CDR1 SGHDT and CDR2 YYEEEE. V lost 0 bases and J 4 bases, leaving 6 bases between the germline ends. The CDR3 nucleotides are TGTGCCAGCAGCTTGGAATTTGCAGATACGCAGTATTTT. Translated, it gives CASSLEFADTQYF.

This clonotype was seen many times. The chain carries TRBV27 and TRBJ2-1, with D perhaps matching TRBD1 (6 bases). This CDR3 has 13 amino acids. Trimming took off 5 bases at V and 11 bases at J, with 16 bases between the two ends. Germline V gives CDR1 MNHEY, CDR2 SMNVEV (reference sequence). Here the CDR3 DNA reads TGTGCCAGCAGTCCACAGGGTAGGGAAAAGCAGTTCTTC. This gives the protein CASSPQGREKQFF.

This clonotype was seen at least ten times. The chain has TRBV9 and TRBJ1-1, with a weak D call TRBD1 (5 bases). This CDR3 is 15 amino acids long. Trimming pared 0 bases from V and 4 bases from J, leaving 13 bases between. Germline values: CDR1 SGDLS, CDR2 YYNGEE. Here the CDR3 reads CASSVEGGGGTEAFF. The DNA for the CDR3 is TGTGCCAGCAGCGTAGAGGGTGGGGGGGGCACTGAAGCTTTCTTT.

Concerning this clonotype: This may come from a read error, since a much larger clone is one base off. As the CDR3 is not closed by the conserved phenylalanine or tryptophan, this likely results from a read error. V gene TRBV20-1 combines with J gene TRBJ2-5, with D tentatively TRBD1 (6 bases). The CDR3 has 12 residues. Trimming left V 6 bases short and J 5 bases short, with 13 bases between. CDR1 is DFQATT, CDR2 SNEGSKA, per germline (reference sequence). The CDR3 spells CSAEQGRETQYL. The CDR3 nucleotides read TGCAGTGCGGAACAGGGCAGGGAGACCCAGTACCTC.